Listed below are T cell receptor beta chains from one sample, sequenced in a study of PD-1 blockade in classical Hodgkin lymphoma. This table comes from immunoSEQ multiplex PCR, and its TCRdb copy is limited to in-frame clones, with some not included. The sample consists of about 50,000 clones, approximately 72% of them appearing once. The sample was peripheral blood mononuclear cells (PBMCs), taken before the fourth cycle of nivolumab. These receptors were taken from a human donor with classical Hodgkin lymphoma. The CDR3 runs from the conserved cysteine through the conserved F or W. D genes are given only for firm matches. Rows may omit the clone size; those that give it use once, few, many or a size class.

>TRBD1|TRBV6-1|NA|TRBJ2-3
TGTGCCAGCAGTGCGGTGACAGGGATTCCGGATACGCAGTATTTT
CASSAVTGIPDTQYF
>NA|TRBV4-3|NA|TRBJ2-7
TGCGCCAGCAGCCAATGGGCCAATTCCTACGAGCAGTACTTC
CASSQWANSYEQYF
>NA|TRBV27|NA|TRBJ2-2
TGTGCCAGCAAAGGGGGGGGAAGCGCGAACACCGGGGAGCTGTTTTTT
CASKGGGSANTGELFF
>NA|TRBV6-5|once|TRBJ2-7
TGTGCCAGCGGCTGGCTCCGGATCTACGAGCAGTACTTC
CASGWLRIYEQYF
>NA|TRBV15|NA|TRBJ2-2
TGTGCCACCAGCAGAGATCCCTATACAGGGAGGAGCACCGGGGAGCTGTTTTTT
CATSRDPYTGRSTGELFF
>NA|TRBV5-6|NA|TRBJ1-1
TGTGCCAGCAGCTTGCGGGGGAGGTCGAACACTGAAGCTTTCTTT
CASSLRGRSNTEAFF
>TRBD1|TRBV9|NA|TRBJ2-7
TGTGCCAGCAGCGTAGAGGGGACAGGTCCCTACGAGCAGTACTTC
CASSVEGTGPYEQYF
>TRBD1|TRBV5-1|NA|TRBJ1-1
TGCGCCAGCAGAGGACAGGCCGAAGCTTTCTTT
CASRGQAEAFF
>NA|TRBV21-1|NA|TRBJ2-7
TGTGCCAGCAGCAAAGAGCGGCCCTTTAAGTACTTC
CASSKERPFKYF
>NA|TRBV5-1|NA|TRBJ2-1
TGCGCCAGCAGCTTGTCCCACAATGAGCAGTTCTTC
CASSLSHNEQFF
>NA|TRBV18|once|TRBJ1-4
TGTGCCAGCTCACCGTTACAGGGAGGTGATGAAAAACTGTTTTTT
CASSPLQGGDEKLFF
>NA|TRBV18|NA|TRBJ2-3
TGTGCCAGCTCAAACCCCACAGATACGCAGTATTTT
CASSNPTDTQYF
>TRBD2|TRBV11-2|NA|TRBJ2-2
TGTGCCAGCAGCTTTTTGAGTTATACGGGGGGCACCGGGGAGCTGTTTTTT
CASSFLSYTGGTGELFF
>TRBD2|TRBV5-1|NA|TRBJ2-3
TGCGCCAGCAGCTTGGATGCGGGAGGGGCAGATACGCAGTATTTT
CASSLDAGGADTQYF
>NA|TRBV9|NA|TRBJ1-2
TGTGCCAGCAGCGTAGGCAGCTTAGCTAACTATGGCTACACCTTC
CASSVGSLANYGYTF
>TRBD2|TRBV5-1|NA|TRBJ2-5
TGCGCCAGTCGCCTGGGAGGGGACCCCCAAGAGACCCAGTACTTC
CASRLGGDPQETQYF
>TRBD2|TRBV7-8|NA|TRBJ2-7
TGTGCCAGCAGCGTGGTGGGCCTATGGGCGGGGAGGGCCTCCTACGAGCAGTACTTC
CASSVVGLWAGRASYEQYF